Listed below are T cell receptor beta chains from one sample, sequenced in a study of CD8+CD57+ T cells in acquired aplastic anemia. TCRdb redid the calling of the reads with MiXCR, one entry per CDR3 protein. The profile shows some 180,000 distinct CDR3 sequences, roughly 65% of them singletons. Sequencing was carried out using sorted CD4+, CD8+, or CD8+CD57+ T cells (not recorded which) from PBMCs. These receptors all stem from a human donor with aplastic anemia. Each CDR3 is given with its conserved first and last residue. D genes are given only for firm matches. The size field is filled for only some rows; it gives once, few, many or a size class.

D	J	V	size	DNA	CDR3
.	TRBJ2-7	TRBV7-2	once	TGTGCCAGCAGTTACTCGGGACTCATTCCTTTGTACGAGCAGTACTTC	CASSYSGLIPLYEQYF
.	TRBJ2-2	TRBV2	.	TGTGCCAGCAAATTGGATGTAGGGGAGCTGTTTTTT	CASKLDVGELFF
TRBD1	TRBJ1-2	TRBV25-1	.	TGTGCCAGCAGGCCAAGTACAGGGGGAGTGGCTGGCTACACCTTC	CASRPSTGGVAGYTF
TRBD2	TRBJ2-7	TRBV2	few	TGTGCCAGCAGCCTCCGGGGCGGGGGGGCCTACGAGCAGTACTTC	CASSLRGGGAYEQYF
.	TRBJ2-2	TRBV11-3	.	TGTGCCAGCAGCGCGGGACAGGGGGAGCTGTTTTTT	CASSAGQGELFF
.	TRBJ2-1	TRBV11-2	once	TGTGCCAGCAGCTTAGATTGGCGTCCTGAGCAGTTCTTC	CASSLDWRPEQFF
.	TRBJ2-7	TRBV5-1	.	TGTGCCAGCAGCCAGAACACAGCTTGCTACGAGCAGTACTTC	CASSQNTACYEQYF
.	TRBJ2-7	TRBV19	many	TGTGCCAGTAGTATTCTCAGCCAGGGTGGTCTCTACGAGCAGTACTTC	CASSILSQGGLYEQYF
.	TRBJ2-7	TRBV3-1	.	TGTGCCAGCAGCCAATTTCGTGGTGAGCAGTACTTC	CASSQFRGEQYF
.	TRBJ2-6	TRBV7-9	.	TGTGCCAGCAGCCGTACCGCTCCGACCGAAATGGGCTCTGGGGCCAACGTCCTGACTTTC	CASSRTAPTEMGSGANVLTF
.	TRBJ1-2	TRBV2	.	TGTGCCAGCACGGAGGGGGGTGGCTACACCTTC	CASTEGGGYTF
.	TRBJ1-4	TRBV5-6	.	TGTGCCAGCCATCTCGCAGTGGCAGGTGGGGAAAAACTGTTTTTT	CASHLAVAGGEKLFF
.	TRBJ2-2	TRBV2	.	TGTGCCAGCAGTGGTGACACCAACACCGGGGAGCTGTTTTTT	CASSGDTNTGELFF
TRBD1	TRBJ2-3	TRBV5-4	.	TGTGCCAGCAGCAGAGACCGGGACAGGTACACAGATACGCAGTATTTT	CASSRDRDRYTDTQYF
TRBD1	TRBJ1-5	TRBV19	.	TGTGCCACCGGGACAGGGGGTAAGCCCCAGCATTTT	CATGTGGKPQHF
.	TRBJ2-2	TRBV10-1	many	TGCGCCAGCAGGGAACAGGGAAACACCGGGGAGCTGTTTTTT	CASREQGNTGELFF
TRBD1	TRBJ2-5	TRBV7-6	.	TGTGCCAGCAGCTTAAGGGGACAGGGGGAGACCCAGTACTTC	CASSLRGQGETQYF
TRBD1	TRBJ1-2	TRBV2	.	TGTGCCAGCAGTCAGGACAGGGGGATAGACTACACCTTC	CASSQDRGIDYTF
.	TRBJ1-6	TRBV20-1	once	TGCAGTGCTAGAGGAGGGTACAATTCACCCCTCCACTTT	CSARGGYNSPLHF
.	TRBJ1-1	TRBV7-9	.	TGTGCCAGCGGGAGGGTGGGGACTGAAGCTTTCTTT	CASGRVGTEAFF
TRBD1	TRBJ1-1	TRBV7-9	many	TGTGCCAGCAGCCATCGGGACAGACTCCTTGAGGCTTTCTTT	CASSHRDRLLEAFF
.	TRBJ1-2	TRBV5-5	.	TGTGCCAGCAGCTTCCCTAGCGGGGAGGGAAACTATGGCTACACCTTC	CASSFPSGEGNYGYTF
.	TRBJ1-3	TRBV10-3	.	TGTGCCATCAGTGATGGGGTTGGAAACACCATATATTTT	CAISDGVGNTIYF
.	TRBJ2-7	TRBV7-6	.	TGTGCCAGCAGCTTAGGGACAGCGCCAGGCGAGCAGTACTTC	CASSLGTAPGEQYF
.	TRBJ2-4	TRBV6-7	once	TGTGCCAGCAGTTTCCGACCCCTTGGGGCCAAAAACATTCAGTACTTC	CASSFRPLGAKNIQYF
.	TRBJ1-1	TRBV9	.	TGTGCCAGCAGCGTGGACCCGGGGCAAAACACTGAAGCTTTCTTT	CASSVDPGQNTEAFF
.	TRBJ2-7	TRBV7-9	few	TGTGCCAGCAGCTTCGTTGACGGGAGCTACGAGCAGTACTTC	CASSFVDGSYEQYF
TRBD2	TRBJ2-7	TRBV10-3	.	TGTGCCATCAGTGAGACGGGGGGGAGTGCCTACGAGCAGTACTTC	CAISETGGSAYEQYF
.	TRBJ2-7	TRBV20-1	many	TGCAGTGCTAGGCAGGGGAACGAGCAGTACTTC	CSARQGNEQYF
TRBD1	TRBJ2-5	TRBV7-9	.	TGTGCCAGTAGTGAACCAGGGGGCTACACCCAGTACTTC	CASSEPGGYTQYF
.	TRBJ2-7	TRBV10-3	many	TGTGCCATCAGTGAAGCAGGGGGGACCTACGAGCAGTACTTC	CAISEAGGTYEQYF
TRBD2	TRBJ2-7	TRBV2	.	TGTGCCAGCTCACCAGGTCTAGCGGGGGGCCCCGCCGTTGGGCAGTACTTC	CASSPGLAGGPAVGQYF
TRBD2	TRBJ2-3	TRBV19	.	TGTGCCAGTAGTCCCACGGGGGGAAGCACAGATACGCAGTATTTC	CASSPTGGSTDTQYF
.	TRBJ1-2	TRBV6-1	many	TGTGCCAGCAGTGAAGGTGGGGAGGTGTCTAGCTACACCTTC	CASSEGGEVSSYTF
.	TRBJ1-1	TRBV6-1	few	TGTGCCAGCAGTGGCAGGGGCTATAACACTGAAGCTTTCTTT	CASSGRGYNTEAFF
.	TRBJ1-1	TRBV20-1	.	TGCAGTGCTAGAGAGGTCATGGTAGCTTTCTTT	CSAREVMVAFF
.	TRBJ2-7	TRBV24-1	many	TGTGCCACCAGTGGCAGGCTCTCCTACGAGCAGTACTTC	CATSGRLSYEQYF
.	TRBJ1-1	TRBV19	many	TGTGCCAGTATGTTAGCAGGGAATAATGAAGCTTTCTTT	CASMLAGNNEAFF
.	TRBJ1-1	TRBV7-8	.	TGTGCCAGCAGCTTAGTGAGCGGGGGCGATACCGCTTTCTTT	CASSLVSGGDTAFF
.	TRBJ2-3	TRBV29-1	.	TGCAGCGTTGAAGATCCGCCCGGGACGGACACAGATACGCAGTATTTT	CSVEDPPGTDTDTQYF
.	TRBJ2-3	TRBV27	few	TGTGCCAGCCGACCCGGGGCATACCCCACAGATACGCAGTATTTT	CASRPGAYPTDTQYF
.	TRBJ2-3	TRBV7-2	.	TGTGCCAGCAGCTCTCGACTAGACCAAAGCACAGATACGCAGTATTTT	CASSSRLDQSTDTQYF
.	TRBJ1-4	TRBV19	.	TGTGCCAGTAGTGGCCGAGGGCAGGGCGCTGAAAAACTGTTTTTT	CASSGRGQGAEKLFF
.	TRBJ2-7	TRBV3-1	many	TGTGCCAGCAGCCAAGAATACCTAGCACGGGAGCAGTACTTC	CASSQEYLAREQYF
.	TRBJ2-7	TRBV9	.	TGTGCCAGCAGCGTAGTGGCTAGCTCCTACGAGCAGTACTTC	CASSVVASSYEQYF